Listed below are T cell receptor beta chains from one sample, sequenced in a study of blood T cell repertoires in COVID-19. Repertoires were generated with immunoSEQ multiplex PCR, while TCRdb's copy carries only in-frame clones and drops some. The table records about 300,000 clones, roughly 90% of them present only once. The specimen sequenced was PBMCs or T cells enriched from blood (not recorded which). The receptors shown here come from a woman aged 45-65 years who had been exposed to COVID-19. Each CDR3 is given with its conserved first and last residue. A D gene is named only where the DNA matches it firmly. Part of the rows lack a size; the others show once, few, many or a class for expanded clones.

v_call	clone_size	d_call	j_call	cdr3_aa	cdr3_nt
TRBV5-1	NA	TRBD1	TRBJ1-4	CASSFQGAGEKLFF	TGCGCCAGCAGCTTTCAGGGGGCAGGTGAAAAACTGTTTTTT
TRBV28	once	NA	TRBJ1-3	CASSFPGPRNTIYF	TGTGCCAGCAGTTTTCCAGGTCCTAGAAACACCATATATTTT
TRBV27	NA	TRBD1	TRBJ2-1	CASSLTGGAGGLEQFF	TGTGCCAGCAGCTTGACAGGGGGCGCGGGGGGCCTTGAGCAGTTCTTC
TRBV7-9	NA	NA	TRBJ2-1	CASSYPGLDEQFF	TGTGCCAGCAGCTACCCGGGACTGGATGAGCAGTTCTTC
TRBV7-2	NA	NA	TRBJ2-1	CASSPDSYNEQFF	TGTGCCAGCAGTCCAGACTCGTACAATGAGCAGTTCTTC
TRBV7-9	NA	TRBD1	TRBJ2-7	CASSPPTGSYEQYF	TGTGCCAGCAGCCCACCGACAGGGTCCTACGAGCAGTACTTC
TRBV19	NA	NA	TRBJ1-6	CASSMSQTYNSPLHF	TGTGCCAGTAGTATGTCCCAGACCTATAATTCACCCCTCCACTTT
TRBV10-3	once	TRBD1	TRBJ1-2	CASSEGQGDGYTF	TGTGCCTCCAGCGAGGGACAGGGGGATGGCTACACCTTC
TRBV28	NA	NA	TRBJ1-5	CASSITGILGGQPQHF	TGTGCCAGCAGCATAACAGGGATCCTCGGCGGTCAGCCCCAGCATTTT
TRBV12-3/TRBV12-4	NA	NA	TRBJ1-1	CASSRNTEAFF	TGTGCCAGCAGCCGGAACACTGAAGCTTTCTTT
TRBV6-5	once	TRBD2	TRBJ2-7	CASSYLAGGPEQYF	TGTGCCAGCAGTTACTTAGCGGGGGGGCCGGAGCAGTACTTC
TRBV15	once	NA	TRBJ1-2	CATSYGHVFNYGYTF	TGTGCCACCAGCTATGGACACGTTTTTAACTATGGCTACACCTTC
TRBV5-1	NA	NA	TRBJ1-5	CASSLVPAPWGNQPQHF	TGCGCCAGCAGCTTGGTCCCAGCGCCTTGGGGCAATCAGCCCCAGCATTTT
TRBV11-2	NA	TRBD1	TRBJ2-3	CASSSSMGQGITDTQYF	TGTGCCAGCAGCTCCTCCATGGGACAGGGAATCACAGATACGCAGTATTTT
TRBV12-5	NA	TRBD1	TRBJ2-1	CASGGTTGTYNEQFF	TGTGCTAGTGGTGGTACGACAGGGACCTACAATGAGCAGTTCTTC
TRBV27	NA	NA	TRBJ1-2	CASSLYPGAVSGYTF	TGTGCCAGCAGTTTATACCCAGGGGCCGTTTCCGGCTACACCTTC
TRBV6-5	NA	NA	TRBJ1-2	CASSYSRGTGYTF	TGTGCCAGCAGTTACTCAAGGGGAACGGGCTACACCTTC
TRBV7-9	once	NA	TRBJ1-4	CATRHSWPNEKLFF	TGTGCCACCCGACATTCTTGGCCGAATGAAAAACTGTTTTTT
TRBV3-1/TRBV3-2	NA	TRBD2	TRBJ2-5	CASSQQAGGQETQYF	TGTGCCAGCAGCCAACAGGCGGGGGGGCAAGAGACCCAGTACTTC
TRBV7-8	once	TRBD1	TRBJ1-1	CASSKGQPNTEAFF	TGTGCCAGCAGTAAGGGACAGCCAAACACTGAAGCTTTCTTT
TRBV25-1	once	NA	TRBJ1-6	CASSADSYNSPLHF	TGTGCCAGCAGTGCTGACAGCTATAATTCACCCCTCCACTTT
TRBV5-6	NA	TRBD1	TRBJ2-1	CASSWTGTGGRNEQFF	TGTGCCAGCAGCTGGACCGGGACAGGGGGCCGGAATGAGCAGTTCTTC
TRBV18	NA	NA	TRBJ2-1	CASQSSTYNEQFF	TGTGCCAGCCAGTCTAGCACCTACAATGAGCAGTTCTTC
TRBV12-3/TRBV12-4	NA	NA	TRBJ1-2	CASSRVANYGYTF	TGTGCCAGCAGTCGCGTAGCTAACTATGGCTACACCTTC
TRBV5-6	NA	TRBD1	TRBJ2-4	CASSLFQGVKNIQYF	TGTGCCAGCAGCCTATTTCAGGGGGTCAAAAACATTCAGTACTTC
TRBV7-9	NA	NA	TRBJ1-2	CASTLGGFPVDGYTF	TGTGCCAGCACCCTGGGGGGGTTCCCTGTGGATGGCTACACCTTC
TRBV5-1	NA	NA	TRBJ1-1	CASRRQEMNTEAFF	TGCGCCAGCAGGAGACAGGAGATGAACACTGAAGCTTTCTTT
TRBV7-8	NA	TRBD1	TRBJ1-3	CASIDRDSGNTIYF	TGTGCCAGCATCGACAGGGACTCTGGAAACACCATATATTTT
TRBV28	once	NA	TRBJ1-6	CAIRRSTGKPGPPLHF	TGTGCCATCCGTCGCTCGACAGGCAAACCTGGGCCACCCCTCCACTTT
TRBV10-1	NA	TRBD1	TRBJ1-1	CASSEVRLSGQGSSTEAFF	TGCGCCAGCAGTGAAGTTCGTTTATCGGGACAGGGTTCGAGCACTGAAGCTTTCTTT
TRBV2	NA	TRBD2	TRBJ2-2	CASKVRLAVNTGELFF	TGTGCCAGCAAAGTGAGACTAGCGGTGAACACCGGGGAGCTGTTTTTT
TRBV10-3	NA	NA	TRBJ1-1	CAIRGGAMNTEAFF	TGTGCCATCAGGGGGGGAGCCATGAACACTGAAGCTTTCTTT
TRBV6-1	NA	TRBD1	TRBJ2-7	CASSEQGAYYEQYF	TGTGCCAGCAGTGAACAGGGGGCCTACTACGAGCAGTACTTC
TRBV27	NA	TRBD1	TRBJ1-5	CASSSGGGLGQPQHF	TGTGCCAGCAGTTCTGGAGGGGGCCTTGGTCAGCCCCAGCATTTT
TRBV28	NA	NA	TRBJ1-1	CASSRNTGSAFF	TGTGCCAGCAGTCGTAATACAGGGTCCGCTTTCTTT
TRBV5-1	few	TRBD1	TRBJ1-4	CASSLDRGNEKLFF	TGCGCCAGCAGCCTTGACAGGGGGAATGAAAAACTGTTTTTT
TRBV7-6	NA	TRBD1	TRBJ2-7	CASSLRDSSYEQYF	TGTGCCAGCAGCTTACGGGACAGCTCCTACGAGCAGTACTTC
TRBV28	NA	TRBD1	TRBJ1-4	CASSPGQGAGIEKLFF	TGTGCCAGCAGCCCGGGACAGGGGGCAGGGATTGAAAAACTGTTTTTT
TRBV19	NA	TRBD1	TRBJ1-1	CASRLGQGGMNTEAFF	TGTGCCAGTAGATTGGGACAGGGTGGAATGAACACTGAAGCTTTCTTT
TRBV11-2	NA	NA	TRBJ2-5	CASSLAFSQETQYF	TGTGCCAGCAGCTTAGCATTTTCCCAAGAGACCCAGTACTTC
TRBV7-2	NA	NA	TRBJ1-2	CASSLAAYGYTF	TGTGCCAGCAGCTTAGCGGCCTATGGCTACACCTTC
TRBV19	once	TRBD2	TRBJ2-1	CASSAPGLAGNEQFF	TGTGCCAGTAGTGCACCGGGACTAGCGGGGAATGAGCAGTTCTTC
TRBV25-1	once	NA	TRBJ1-4	CASSDSLNEKLFF	TGTGCCAGCAGTGATTCCCTTAATGAAAAACTGTTTTTT
TRBV3-1/TRBV3-2	NA	NA	TRBJ2-1	CASSPLWEKNNEQFF	TGTGCCAGCAGCCCCCTCTGGGAGAAGAACAATGAGCAGTTCTTC
TRBV7-2	NA	NA	TRBJ1-2	CASSNSLTELNYGYTF	TGTGCCAGCAGCAATTCGCTGACAGAACTTAACTATGGCTACACCTTC
TRBV19	many	TRBD2	TRBJ2-1	CASSISGLAKYNEQFF	TGTGCCAGTAGTATATCGGGACTAGCTAAGTACAATGAGCAGTTCTTC
TRBV5-5	NA	NA	TRBJ2-7	CASSPRNRYEQYF	TGTGCCAGCAGTCCCAGGAATAGATACGAGCAGTACTTC
TRBV6-5	NA	TRBD1	TRBJ1-1	CASSPWTGFGTEAFF	TGTGCCAGCAGTCCATGGACAGGATTTGGCACTGAAGCTTTCTTT
TRBV19	NA	NA	TRBJ1-1	CASSIRQENTEAFF	TGTGCCAGTAGTATAAGGCAGGAGAACACTGAAGCTTTCTTT
TRBV6-5	once	TRBD1	TRBJ2-1	CASSPGQGTNEQFF	TGTGCCAGCAGTCCGGGACAGGGTACAAATGAGCAGTTCTTC
TRBV6-5	NA	NA	TRBJ1-3	CASRDGSPGNTIYF	TGTGCCAGCCGGGATGGTAGTCCTGGAAACACCATATATTTT
TRBV11-2	once	NA	TRBJ1-6	CASSLEFRTLPFNSPLHF	TGTGCCAGCAGCTTAGAGTTTAGGACACTACCCTTTAATTCACCCCTCCACTTT
TRBV19	NA	TRBD1	TRBJ1-1	CASSIGNRGMNTEAFF	TGTGCCAGTAGTATAGGCAACAGGGGCATGAACACTGAAGCTTTCTTT